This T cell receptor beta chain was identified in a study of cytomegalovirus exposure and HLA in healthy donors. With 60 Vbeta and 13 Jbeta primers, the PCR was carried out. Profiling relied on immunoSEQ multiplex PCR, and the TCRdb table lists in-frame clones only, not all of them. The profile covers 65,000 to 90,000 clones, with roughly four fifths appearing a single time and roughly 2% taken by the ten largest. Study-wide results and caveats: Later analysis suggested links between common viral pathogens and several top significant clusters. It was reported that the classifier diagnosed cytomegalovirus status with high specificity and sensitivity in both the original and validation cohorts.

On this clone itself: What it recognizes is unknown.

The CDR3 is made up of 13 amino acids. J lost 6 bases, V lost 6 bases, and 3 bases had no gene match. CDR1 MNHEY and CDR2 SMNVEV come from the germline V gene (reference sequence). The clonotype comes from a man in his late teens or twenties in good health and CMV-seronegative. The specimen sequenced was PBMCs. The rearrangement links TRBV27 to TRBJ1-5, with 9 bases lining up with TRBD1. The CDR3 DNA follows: TGTGCCAGCAGGGGACAGGGCGGTCAGCCCCAGCATTTT. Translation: CASRGQGGQPQHF.